The T cell receptor (beta chain) described here comes from a study of blood T cell repertoires in COVID-19. Study in general: Acute and convalescent COVID-19 specimens originated in the United States, Italy and Spain. PBMCs, B-cell-depleted T cells, or T cells were the source of the cDNA or gDNA that made up the material.

This CDR3 is 13 amino acids long. CDR1 is SGDLS and CDR2 is YYNGEE in the germline V gene. V was cut by 0 bases and J by 8 bases, with 11 bases left in between. In the source study's methods: Nucleated cell counts were estimated from reference gene primer amplification. The method was immunoSEQ multiplex PCR; TCRdb's version includes in-frame clones alone and lacks a portion of them. V, J and clone size derive from that table, while D and trimming were established from the DNA sequence. The table has roughly 46,000 clones, about 90% seen once; the top ten hold about 16%. The receptor was isolated from a human donor in a cohort sampled during active COVID-19. Sequencing input: peripheral blood. This sequence joins TRBV9 and TRBJ1-1; a weak D match, TRBD1 (5 bases). The CDR3 sequence is CASSVGQGKEAFF. CDR3 nucleotides: TGTGCCAGCAGCGTAGGGCAGGGCAAAGAAGCTTTCTTT. Combining the CDR3 with reference TRBV9 and TRBJ1-1 gives the whole variable domain DSGVTQTPKHLITATGQRVTLRCSPRSGDLSVYWYQQSLDQGLQFLIQYYNGEERAKGNILERFSAQQFPDLHSELNLSSLELGDSALYFCASSVGQGKEAFFGQGTRLTVV.